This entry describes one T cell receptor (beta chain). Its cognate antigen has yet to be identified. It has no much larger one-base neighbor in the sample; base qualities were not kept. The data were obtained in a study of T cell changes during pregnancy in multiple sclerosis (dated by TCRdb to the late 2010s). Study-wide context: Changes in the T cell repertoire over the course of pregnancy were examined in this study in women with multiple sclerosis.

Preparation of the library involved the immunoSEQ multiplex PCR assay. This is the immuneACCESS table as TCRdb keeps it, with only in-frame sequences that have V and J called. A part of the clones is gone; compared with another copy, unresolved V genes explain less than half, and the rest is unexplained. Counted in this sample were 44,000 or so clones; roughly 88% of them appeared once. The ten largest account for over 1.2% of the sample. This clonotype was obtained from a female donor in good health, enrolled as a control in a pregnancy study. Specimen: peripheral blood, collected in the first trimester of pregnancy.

CDR3 reads: CSVGFDRTNQPQHF. The bases are TGCAGCGTTGGGTTCGACAGGACAAATCAGCCCCAGCATTTT. Here the chain combines TRBV29-1 and TRBJ1-5; matching of 6 bases hints at TRBD1 as the D gene. The CDR3 numbers 14 residues from cysteine through phenylalanine. Only the CDR3 part of the read is kept: 42 bases, read in frame from the first base. Relative to germline, V is 4 bases shorter and J is 4 bases shorter, with 14 bases between their ends. Based on the germline V gene, the CDR1 and CDR2 sequences are SQVTM and ANQGSEA.